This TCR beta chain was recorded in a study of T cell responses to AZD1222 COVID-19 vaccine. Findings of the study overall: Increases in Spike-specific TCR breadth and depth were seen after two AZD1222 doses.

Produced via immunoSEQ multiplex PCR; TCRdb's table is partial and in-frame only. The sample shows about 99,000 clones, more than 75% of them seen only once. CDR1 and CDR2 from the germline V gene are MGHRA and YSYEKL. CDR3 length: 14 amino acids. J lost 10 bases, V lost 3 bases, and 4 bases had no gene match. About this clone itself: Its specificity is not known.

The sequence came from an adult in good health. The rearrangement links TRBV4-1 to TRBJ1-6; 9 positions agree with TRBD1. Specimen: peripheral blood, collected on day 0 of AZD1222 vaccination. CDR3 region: CASSHGTGTSPLHF. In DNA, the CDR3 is TGCGCCAGCAGCCACGGGACAGGGACCTCACCCCTCCACTTT.